This TCR beta chain appears in the sequencing data of a study of blood T cell repertoires in COVID-19. Individuals aged roughly 18 to 95 years were recruited from roughly 22 US areas. Recovery meant two consecutive negative NP/OP PCR tests, professional clearance, or resolved symptoms. The method was immunoSEQ multiplex PCR; TCRdb's version includes in-frame clones alone and lacks a portion of them. The repertoire holds more than 110,000 clones, with just over 85% as singletons. This TCR derives from a man aged 45-65 years who had recovered from COVID-19. The specimen was PBMCs or T cells enriched from blood (not recorded which).

In DNA, the CDR3 is TGTGCCACCAGTGATTCGGACACTCGACAGGCAAGTACCTACAATGAGCAGTTCTTC. This codes for CATSDSDTRQASTYNEQFF. The J gene is TRBJ2-1, the V gene TRBV24-1, with D tentatively TRBD1 (6 bases). The CDR3 has 19 residues. CDR1 is KGHDR and CDR2 is SFDVKD in the germline V gene. V was trimmed by 2 bases and J by 2 bases, leaving 21 bases between them.